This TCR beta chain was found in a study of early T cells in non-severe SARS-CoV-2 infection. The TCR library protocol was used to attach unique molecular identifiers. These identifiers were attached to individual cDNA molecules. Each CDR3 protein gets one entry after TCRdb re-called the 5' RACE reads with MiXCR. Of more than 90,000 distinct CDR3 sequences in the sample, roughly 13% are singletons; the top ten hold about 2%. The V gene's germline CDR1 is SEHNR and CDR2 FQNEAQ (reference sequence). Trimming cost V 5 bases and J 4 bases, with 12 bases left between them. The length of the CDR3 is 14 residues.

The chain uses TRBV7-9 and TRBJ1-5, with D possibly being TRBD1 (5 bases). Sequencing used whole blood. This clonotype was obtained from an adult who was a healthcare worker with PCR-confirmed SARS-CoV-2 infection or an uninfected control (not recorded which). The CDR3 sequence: CASSPDRSNQPQHF. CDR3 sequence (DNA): TGTGCCAGCAGCCCCGACAGAAGTAATCAGCCCCAGCATTTT.